This TCR beta chain came from a study of T cell responses to AZD1222 COVID-19 vaccine (dated by TCRdb to about 2021). For the study in its entirety: TCR sequencing covered approximately 230 trial participants: 200 to 220 given two doses of AZD1222 and 26 given two doses of MenACWY control vaccine. Enrollment into the trials was organized by age into subgroups of 18-55, 56-69 and 70-plus years, and those subgroups contained approximately 160, 26 and 62 TCR-sequenced participants, respectively.

The CDR3 regions of human TCRbeta chains were analyzed by immunosequencing. In the authors' own workflow: TCRs in the repertoires were compared against a reference library of SARS-CoV-2-specific TCRs that had been generated with the MIRA antigen-specificity platform. Breadth was defined as the fraction of unique TCRs that were SARS-CoV-2-associated. Depth was defined as the fraction of total T cells that were SARS-CoV-2-associated. Using the MIRA data, each spike-specific TCR was mapped to the spike region that the TCR reacts to and placed in a CD4 or CD8 class. Log10-transformed breadth and depth values were compared by one-way ANOVA with Sidak's multiple comparisons tests. Held by TCRdb, this immuneACCESS table contains in-frame sequences only and omits some clones. Under half of the omission traces to an unresolved V gene where checked; the cause of the rest is unknown. V, J and clone size derive from that table, while D and trimming were established from the DNA sequence. This sample gives 150,000 to 200,000 clones in total; 92% of them show up just once. Clones ranked in the top ten supply under 1.5% of the sample.

The time point label corresponds to: about 28 days (+/-7) after the second vaccine dose. AZD1222 recipients with second doses at about 4 weeks or about 12 weeks were pooled, because spike-specific TCR depth and breadth did not differ between schedules. Vaccinee samples were obtained from the UK trials COV001 and COV002, which included a single-blind randomized controlled phase 2/3 trial of AZD1222 (ChAdOx1 nCoV-19) in healthy adults. For TCRbeta chain sequencing, PBMC samples were collected from trial participants at day 0 and at day 28 after the second dose. Worth noting for this clone: There is no known antigen for this receptor. Qualities for individual bases were not recorded, and no much larger clone is one base off.

Paper-wide results and their limitations: Participants were mostly white British, with more females than males. The authors suggested clonal diversity may have been underestimated. Conclusions about previously exposed vaccinees are limited because only five to seven AZD1222 recipients were SARS-CoV-2 seropositive at baseline. The vaccine-associated CD4 TCRs covered the entire spike protein, and the dominant responses fell in regions 160-218 and 743-854. The 56-69-year group was small, and its depth increase did not reach significance, likely because of low power. No day 14 peak-response samples were available, so repertoires were characterized only after the peak T cell response. Reportedly, close to half of the unique spike-specific TCRs recognized epitopes lying outside the regions that are mutated in the B.1.351 and B.1.1.7 variants. Spike-specific TCR breadth and depth rose significantly after two AZD1222 doses compared with day 0 and with MenACWY recipients.

CDR1 MGHDK and CDR2 SYGVNS are derived from the germline V gene. Trimming removed 6 bases from V and 5 bases from J, leaving 13 bases between the germline ends. The CDR3 runs 13 residues from the cysteine to the phenylalanine. CDR3 DNA is the only sequence kept; it has 39 bases, read in frame from the first base. This receptor was obtained from an adult who received the AZD1222 COVID-19 vaccine. The chain was built from TRBV25-1 and TRBJ1-1; a confident D gene designation cannot be given. This specimen was peripheral blood, taken 28 days after the second AZD1222 dose. The CDR3: CASRPGRRTEAFF. The sequenced DNA: TGTGCCAGCAGGCCCGGAAGACGTACTGAAGCTTTCTTT. The variable domain in full, with residues beyond the CDR3 obtained from the reference TRBV25-1 and TRBJ1-1 genes, is EADIYQTPRYLVIGTGKKITLECSQTMGHDKMYWYQQDPGMELHLIHYSYGVNSTEKGDLSSESTVSRIRTEHFPLTLESARPSHTSQYLCASRPGRRTEAFFGQGTRLTVV.